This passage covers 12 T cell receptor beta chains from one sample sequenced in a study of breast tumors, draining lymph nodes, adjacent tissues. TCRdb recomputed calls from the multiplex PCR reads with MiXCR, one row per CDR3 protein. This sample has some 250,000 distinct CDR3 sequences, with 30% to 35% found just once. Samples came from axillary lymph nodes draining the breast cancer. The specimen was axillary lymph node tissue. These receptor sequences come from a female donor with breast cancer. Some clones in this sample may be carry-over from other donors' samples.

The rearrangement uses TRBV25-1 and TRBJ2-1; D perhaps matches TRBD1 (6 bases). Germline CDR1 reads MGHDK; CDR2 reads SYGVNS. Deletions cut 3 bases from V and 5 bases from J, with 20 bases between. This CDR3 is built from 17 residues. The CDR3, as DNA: TGTGCCAGCAGTGATTTGGACAGTGCCCCCGAGGACAATGAGCAGTTCTTC. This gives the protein CASSDLDSAPEDNEQFF.

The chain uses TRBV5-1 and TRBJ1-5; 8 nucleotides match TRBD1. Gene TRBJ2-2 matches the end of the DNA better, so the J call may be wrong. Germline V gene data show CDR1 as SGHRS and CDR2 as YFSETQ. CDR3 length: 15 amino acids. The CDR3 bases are TGCGCCAGCAGCTGGGGACAGGCCCACACCGGGGAGCTGTTTTTT. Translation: CASSWGQAHTGELFF.

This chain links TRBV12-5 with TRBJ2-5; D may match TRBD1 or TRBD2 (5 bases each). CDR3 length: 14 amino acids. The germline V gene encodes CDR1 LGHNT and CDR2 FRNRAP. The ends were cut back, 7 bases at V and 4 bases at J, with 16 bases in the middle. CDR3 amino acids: CASADGVGRETQYF. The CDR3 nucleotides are TGTGCTAGTGCGGACGGAGTGGGACGAGAGACCCAGTACTTC.

The CDR3 DNA reads as TGTGCCAGCAGCGTAGAGATATACACTGAAGCTTTCTTT. This encodes CASSVEIYTEAFF. The chain recombines TRBV9 with TRBJ1-1, with unresolved D. In germline, CDR1 is SGDLS, CDR2 YYNGEE. The CDR3 has 13 residues. The V end lost 0 bases, the J end lost 3 bases, and 6 bases lay between the germline ends.

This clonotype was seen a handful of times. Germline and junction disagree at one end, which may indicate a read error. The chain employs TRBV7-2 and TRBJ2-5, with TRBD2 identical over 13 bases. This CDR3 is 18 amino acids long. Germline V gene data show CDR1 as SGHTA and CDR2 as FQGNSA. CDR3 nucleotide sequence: TGTGCCAGCAGCCTAGGGACTAGCGGGGTTCCCTTCCAACAGACCCAGTACTTC. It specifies CASSLGTSGVPFQQTQYF.

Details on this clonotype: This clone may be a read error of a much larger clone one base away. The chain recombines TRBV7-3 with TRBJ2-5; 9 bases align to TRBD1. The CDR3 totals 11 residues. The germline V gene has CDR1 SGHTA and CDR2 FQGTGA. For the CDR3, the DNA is TGTGCCAGCAGCGGTGACAGGGGGGAGTCCTTC. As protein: CASSGDRGESF.

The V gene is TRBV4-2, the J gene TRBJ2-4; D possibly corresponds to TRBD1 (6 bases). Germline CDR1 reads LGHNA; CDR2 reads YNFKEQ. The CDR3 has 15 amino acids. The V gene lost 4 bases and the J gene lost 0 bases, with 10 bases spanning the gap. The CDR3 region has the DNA TGTGCCAGCAGCCGGGGGCTACTAGCCAAAAACATTCAGTACTTC. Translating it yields CASSRGLLAKNIQYF.

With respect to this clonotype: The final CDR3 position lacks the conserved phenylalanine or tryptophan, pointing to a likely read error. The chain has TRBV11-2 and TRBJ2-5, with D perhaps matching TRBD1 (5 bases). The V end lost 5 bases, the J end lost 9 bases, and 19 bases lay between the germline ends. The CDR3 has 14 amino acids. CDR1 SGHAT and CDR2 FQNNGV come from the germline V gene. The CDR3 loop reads CASSQGVAFEAQYL. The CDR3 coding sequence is TGTGCCAGCAGCCAAGGGGTAGCATTTGAGGCCCAGTACCTC.

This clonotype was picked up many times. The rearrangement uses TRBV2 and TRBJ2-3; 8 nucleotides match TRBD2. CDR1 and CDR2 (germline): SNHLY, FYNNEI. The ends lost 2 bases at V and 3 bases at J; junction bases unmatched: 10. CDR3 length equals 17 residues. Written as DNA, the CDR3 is TGTGCCAGCAGTGAAACAAGGGCGGGAGGAGGAACAGATACGCAGTATTTT. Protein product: CASSETRAGGGTDTQYF.

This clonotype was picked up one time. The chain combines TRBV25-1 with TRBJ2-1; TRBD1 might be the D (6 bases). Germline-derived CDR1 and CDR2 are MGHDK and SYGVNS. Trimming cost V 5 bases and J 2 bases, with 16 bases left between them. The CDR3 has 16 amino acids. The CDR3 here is CASSLSTGIPYNEQFF. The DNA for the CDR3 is TGTGCCAGCAGTTTATCGACAGGAATTCCCTACAATGAGCAGTTCTTC.

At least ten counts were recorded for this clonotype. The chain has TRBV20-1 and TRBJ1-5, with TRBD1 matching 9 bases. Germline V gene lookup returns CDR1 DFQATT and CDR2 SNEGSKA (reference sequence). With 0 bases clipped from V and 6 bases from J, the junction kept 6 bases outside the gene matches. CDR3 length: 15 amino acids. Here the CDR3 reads CSARDSGTGLQPQHF. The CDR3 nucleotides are TGCAGTGCTAGAGATTCCGGGACAGGGCTTCAGCCCCAGCATTTT.

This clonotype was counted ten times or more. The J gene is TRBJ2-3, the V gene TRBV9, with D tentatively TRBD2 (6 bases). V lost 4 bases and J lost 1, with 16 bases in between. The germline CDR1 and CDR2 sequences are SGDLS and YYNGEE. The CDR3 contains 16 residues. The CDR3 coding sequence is TGTGCCAGCAGCCCAACCGGGAGAGGGGGCACAGATACGCAGTATTTT. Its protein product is CASSPTGRGGTDTQYF. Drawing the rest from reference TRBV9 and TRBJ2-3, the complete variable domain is DSGVTQTPKHLITATGQRVTLRCSPRSGDLSVYWYQQSLDQGLQFLIQYYNGEERAKGNILERFSAQQFPDLHSELNLSSLELGDSALYFCASSPTGRGGTDTQYFGPGTRLTVL.